One and the same sample provided the 10 T cell receptor beta chains below, sequenced in a study of a mutant IDH1 vaccine in newly diagnosed glioma. Assay: immunoSEQ multiplex PCR; the TCRdb copy retains only in-frame clones and omits some. Of fewer than 150,000 clones listed, roughly 88% are singletons. Time point noted: week 11, during vaccination. One vaccine dose held 300 ug of mutant IDH1 20-mer peptide and came with topical imiquimod. Antigens of these TCRs are unknown. This specimen was PBMCs, taken from a glioma patient whose treatment included an IDH1 peptide vaccine. These receptors were collected from a woman between 50 and 59 years old with glioma.

This chain uses TRBV28 with TRBJ1-2, with 7 bases matching TRBD1. The trim removed 5 bases at V and 5 bases at J, leaving 11 bases unmatched. This CDR3 region has 15 residues. The germline CDR1 and CDR2 sequences are MDHEN and SYDVKM. This CDR3 is CASSPSDRAAYGYTF. The CDR3 nucleotides read TGTGCCAGCAGTCCATCCGACAGGGCCGCTTATGGCTACACCTTC.

The J gene is TRBJ1-6, the V gene TRBV10-3; D is ambiguous. The length of the CDR3 is 15 residues. Germline lookup yields CDR1 ENHRY and CDR2 SYGVKD. Trimming cost V 3 bases and J 8 bases, with 14 bases left between them. The CDR3 here is CAISEGRSKDSPLHF. CDR3 DNA: TGTGCCATCAGTGAAGGCAGGAGTAAGGATTCACCCCTCCACTTT.

The chain links TRBV10-2 to TRBJ2-5, with D hard to call. The J call is doubtful: the DNA matches TRBJ2-7 better. This CDR3 spans 12 amino acids. Germline V gene data show CDR1 as WSHSY and CDR2 as SAAADI. CDR3 protein: CASSFSVYEQYF. The CDR3 nucleotides are TGCGCCAGCAGTTTTAGTGTCTACGAGCAGTACTTC.

The rearrangement uses TRBV7-9 and TRBJ1-3; the D gene is possibly TRBD1 (5 bases). Per germline, CDR1 SEHNR and CDR2 FQNEAQ (reference sequence). The CDR3 length is 13 residues. V lost 1 base and J lost 6, with 7 bases in between. The CDR3 protein is CASSLGQSNTIYF. CDR3 nucleotides: TGTGCCAGCAGCTTAGGACAGTCAAACACCATATATTTT.

This clone occurred once. This chain connects TRBV7-9 to TRBJ2-5; 8 bases are a match to TRBD2. Germline values: CDR1 SEHNR, CDR2 FQNEAQ (reference sequence). CDR3 length equals 15 residues. After removal of 3 bases from V and 4 bases from J, the junction contained 7 bases not matched to a gene. The CDR3 DNA is TGTGCCAGCAGCTTTGCGGGAGGAGATAGAGAGACCCAGTACTTC. This translates into CASSFAGGDRETQYF. Drawing the rest from reference TRBV7-9 and TRBJ2-5, the complete variable domain is DTGVSQNPRHKITKRGQNVTFRCDPISEHNRLYWYRQTLGQGPEFLTYFQNEAQLEKSRLLSDRFSAERPKGSFSTLEIQRTEQGDSAMYLCASSFAGGDRETQYFGPGTRLLVL.

The chain joins TRBV29-1 to TRBJ2-7; unclear D gene. From germline, CDR1 is SQVTM and CDR2 ANQGSEA. The ends were cut back, 7 bases at V and 4 bases at J, with 17 bases in the middle. This CDR3 spans 13 amino acids. The CDR3 DNA reads TGCAGCGCCTCCGGGTTTTCGAGTTACGAGCAGTACTTC. This translates into CSASGFSSYEQYF.

This clone showed up just a few times. This rearrangement joins TRBV11-2 to TRBJ1-1; D is unresolved. Germline-derived CDR1 and CDR2 are SGHAT and FQNNGV. The CDR3 is 13 residues long. V lost 3 bases and J 1 base, leaving 6 bases between the germline ends. The CDR3 spells CASSFRQNTEAFF. The CDR3 DNA follows: TGTGCCAGCAGCTTCCGTCAGAACACTGAAGCTTTCTTT.

The chain is built from TRBV7-8 and TRBJ2-1, with 7 bases lining up with TRBD2. With V trimmed by 1 base and J by 5 bases, 11 bases remained unmatched. The CDR3 runs to 17 residues. CDR1 is SGHVS and CDR2 is FQNEAQ in the germline V gene. The CDR3 spells CASSLGLPAGPHNEQFF. CDR3 nucleotide sequence: TGTGCCAGCAGCTTAGGACTCCCAGCGGGACCCCACAATGAGCAGTTCTTC. The full variable domain, with the rest looked up from reference TRBV7-8 and TRBJ2-1, is GAGVSQSPRYKVAKRGQDVALRCDPISGHVSLFWYQQALGQGPEFLTYFQNEAQLDKSGLPSDRFFAERPEGSVSTLKIQRTQQEDSAVYLCASSLGLPAGPHNEQFFGPGTRLTVL.

J is TRBJ2-5 and V is TRBV18; TRBD2 agrees at 13 bases. There are 15 residues in the CDR3. V shed 0 bases and J 5 bases; nucleotides not matched to a gene: 0. Per germline, CDR1 KGHSH and CDR2 LQKENI. CDR3 sequence reads: CASSPPTSGRETQYF. The CDR3 coding sequence is TGTGCCAGCTCACCACCGACTAGCGGGAGGGAGACCCAGTACTTC.

The chain uses TRBV14 and TRBJ1-5, with a weak D call TRBD1 (5 bases). Per the germline V gene, CDR1 is SGHDN and CDR2 is FVKESK. V lost 4 bases and J lost 3, with 10 bases in between. CDR3 length: 14 residues. CDR3 DNA: TGTGCCAGCAGCCCTTCGGACATCAATCAGCCCCAGCATTTT. Amino acids: CASSPSDINQPQHF. Together with reference TRBV14 and TRBJ1-5, the CDR3 gives the full variable domain: EAGVTQFPSHSVIEKGQTVTLRCDPISGHDNLYWYRRVMGKEIKFLLHFVKESKQDESGMPNNRFLAERTGGTYSTLKVQPAELEDSGVYFCASSPSDINQPQHFGDGTRLSIL.